These 31 T cell receptor beta chains were sequenced from one sample in a study of shared clonotypes between healthy human individuals. Assay: immunoSEQ multiplex PCR; the TCRdb copy retains only in-frame clones and omits some. This table holds 500,000 or so clones, approximately 95% found once. Sequencing used naive CD4+ T cells sorted from blood. The subset is: CD45RA+ positively selected. The receptors come from a woman aged 25 to 45 in good health.

The chain joins TRBV5-1 to TRBJ2-1, with TRBD2 matching over 11 bases. CDR3 length equals 16 residues. The V segment lost 6 bases and the J segment 2 bases; nucleotides outside the gene matches: 7. CDR1 and CDR2 from the germline V gene are SGHRS and YFSETQ. The CDR3 here is CASNLLAGGAYNEQFF. The CDR3 bases are TGCGCCAGCAACCTCTTAGCGGGAGGGGCCTACAATGAGCAGTTCTTC.

The chain uses TRBV25-1 and TRBJ2-4; 8 nucleotides agree with TRBD2. CDR1 and CDR2 (germline): MGHDK, SYGVNS. The CDR3 length is 14 residues. V shed 6 bases, J shed 8 bases, and the junction held 9 bases outside the gene matches. CDR3 region: CASSVGPGGDIQYF. CDR3 DNA: TGTGCCAGCAGCGTAGGACCCGGGGGGGACATTCAGTACTTC.

The V and J genes are TRBV5-5 and TRBJ2-6, with 11 nucleotides matching TRBD1. V was pared by 4 bases and J by 0 bases, with 6 bases of the junction left unmatched. The length of the CDR3 is 18 residues. CDR1 and CDR2 (germline): SGHKS, YYEKEE (reference sequence). The CDR3 sequence is CASSPRTGGVSGANVLTF. For the CDR3, the DNA is TGTGCCAGCAGCCCAAGGACAGGGGGCGTCTCTGGGGCCAACGTCCTGACTTTC.

The gene calls are TRBV28 and TRBJ2-5, with a possible D match to TRBD2 (6 bases). The J call is doubtful: the DNA matches TRBJ2-7 better. The CDR3 runs to 15 residues. CDR1 and CDR2 (germline): MDHEN, SYDVKM. The DNA of the CDR3 is TGTGCCAGCAGTTCTCAAGGGGACTTCTCCTACGAGCAGTACTTC. This sequence encodes CASSSQGDFSYEQYF.

This rearrangement joins TRBV29-1 to TRBJ1-5; possibly TRBD1 for D (6 bases). The CDR3 is 15 amino acids. Between the trimmed V and J ends, which lost 7 bases and 3 bases, there was a span of 19 bases. The germline V gene encodes CDR1 SQVTM and CDR2 ANQGSEA. The CDR3 nucleotides are TGCAGCGCGATGGAGGGGGACGGACTCAATCAGCCCCAGCATTTT. This encodes CSAMEGDGLNQPQHF. The complete variable domain, with remaining parts taken from reference TRBV29-1 and TRBJ1-5, reads SAVISQKPSRDICQRGTSLTIQCQVDSQVTMMFWYRQQPGQSLTLIATANQGSEATYESGFVIDKFPISRPNLTFSTLTVSNMSPEDSSIYLCSAMEGDGLNQPQHFGDGTRLSIL.

This sequence joins TRBV20-1 and TRBJ2-2, with D unclear. Looked up from germline, CDR1 is DFQATT and CDR2 is SNEGSKA (reference sequence). Trimming took 2 bases from V and 8 from J, leaving 6 bases between them. The CDR3 contains 11 residues. This CDR3 is CSARTSGELFF. DNA of the CDR3: TGCAGTGCTAGAACGTCTGGGGAGCTGTTTTTT.

The chain uses TRBV5-4 and TRBJ2-5, with 7 positions matching TRBD2. Judging by the DNA end, TRBJ2-7 fits better; the J call may be wrong. Germline loops: CDR1 SGHNT, CDR2 YYREEE (reference sequence). The CDR3 runs 15 residues. CDR3 loop: CASSPQTSADYEQYF. The CDR3 DNA reads as TGTGCCAGCAGCCCCCAAACTAGCGCAGACTACGAGCAGTACTTC.

The chain links TRBV14 to TRBJ1-2; D call uncertain. The CDR3 consists of 13 residues. Between the trimmed V and J ends, which lost 2 bases and 7 bases, there was a span of 11 bases. Germline V lookup: CDR1 SGHDN, CDR2 FVKESK. The CDR3 here is CASSQQVNSGYTF. The CDR3 DNA sequence: TGTGCCAGCAGCCAACAGGTCAATAGTGGCTACACCTTC. The full variable domain, completed using reference TRBV14 and TRBJ1-2, is EAGVTQFPSHSVIEKGQTVTLRCDPISGHDNLYWYRRVMGKEIKFLLHFVKESKQDESGMPNNRFLAERTGGTYSTLKVQPAELEDSGVYFCASSQQVNSGYTFGSGTRLTVV.

This chain links TRBV2 with TRBJ2-5, with TRBD2 matching over 10 bases. This CDR3 contains 16 residues. The germline V gene has CDR1 SNHLY and CDR2 FYNNEI. V was clipped by 8 bases and J by 6 bases; unmatched bases: 15. In DNA, the CDR3 is TGTGCCAGCGTTCTAGATGCTAGCGGGAGTATAAAGACCCAGTACTTC. This encodes CASVLDASGSIKTQYF.

Here the CDR3 reads CASSLTGTGHYGYTF. CDR3 nucleotide sequence: TGTGCCAGCAGTTTAACCGGGACAGGGCACTATGGCTACACCTTC. J is TRBJ1-2 and V is TRBV28; 9 nucleotides align to TRBD1. This CDR3 contains 15 residues. J gave up 3 bases and V 2 bases, and 4 bases lay outside the gene matches. Germline-derived CDR1 and CDR2 are MDHEN and SYDVKM.

The CDR3 nucleotides are TGTGCCTGGAGTATATTTCGGACTAGCGGGAGGGTGTCTGGGGCCAACGTCCTGACTTTC. Amino acids: CAWSIFRTSGRVSGANVLTF. This chain uses TRBV30 with TRBJ2-6; 15 bases align to TRBD2. The V gene's germline CDR1 is GTSNPN and CDR2 SVGIG (reference sequence). The junction had 9 bases not matched to a gene; V was cut back by 2 bases and J by 1 base. The CDR3 spans 20 residues.

CDR3 amino acids: CASSAQETQYF. DNA for the CDR3: TGTGCCAGTAGTGCCCAAGAGACCCAGTACTTC. The chain uses TRBV19 and TRBJ2-5; D is undetermined. The CDR3 covers 11 residues. Germline V gene data show CDR1 as LNHDA and CDR2 as SQIVND (reference sequence). The V gene lost 5 bases and the J gene lost 1 base, with 2 bases spanning the gap.

This sequence joins TRBV19 and TRBJ2-1, with 11 bases identical to TRBD2. Germline V gives CDR1 LNHDA, CDR2 SQIVND (reference sequence). The CDR3 is 16 residues long. J gave up 5 bases and V 6 bases, and 9 bases lay outside the gene matches. In DNA, the CDR3 is TGTGCCAGTAGCAGTCATAGCGGGAGGGCCGACAATGAGCAGTTCTTC. Translation gives CASSSHSGRADNEQFF.

This sequence joins TRBV9 and TRBJ1-2; 8 bases line up with TRBD1. Germline CDR1 is SGDLS and CDR2 is YYNGEE. Trimming at V came to 3 bases and at J to 8 bases, leaving 6 bases not matched to a gene. The CDR3 length is 13 residues. The CDR3 DNA sequence: TGTGCCAGCAGCGCGACAGGGGTAGAAGGCTACACCTTC. It translates to CASSATGVEGYTF.

V usage is TRBV27 and J usage is TRBJ2-1; 8 bases match TRBD1. Germline trimming cut 8 bases from V and 3 bases from J; bases unmatched to any gene: 3. The CDR3 length is 13 residues. The germline gives CDR1 MNHEY, CDR2 SMNVEV (reference sequence). CDR3 bases: TGTGCCAGCGGGACAGGCCTCTACAATGAGCAGTTCTTC. Amino acid sequence: CASGTGLYNEQFF.

A few counts support this clone. The J gene is TRBJ2-2, the V gene TRBV4-1; D unresolved. This CDR3 has 15 residues. The V gene's germline CDR1 is MGHRA and CDR2 YSYEKL. The V gene lost 5 bases and the J gene lost 3 bases, with 13 bases spanning the gap. As DNA, the CDR3 is TGCGCCAGCAGCTCCCTGTGGCAGTACACCGGGGAGCTGTTTTTT. It is translated as CASSSLWQYTGELFF.

J is TRBJ2-1 and V is TRBV27; TRBD1 matches at 8 bases. CDR3 size: 14 residues. V shed 8 bases, J shed 3 bases, and the junction held 6 bases outside the gene matches. Germline CDR1 and CDR2: MNHEY and SMNVEV (reference sequence). For the CDR3, the DNA is TGTGCCAGCGGCCGGGACAGGAGCTACAATGAGCAGTTCTTC. This translates into CASGRDRSYNEQFF.

The chain joins TRBV19 to TRBJ2-3, with a weak D call TRBD2 (5 bases). CDR1 and CDR2 (germline): LNHDA, SQIVND (reference sequence). Trimming shortened V by 8 bases and J by 2 bases, and 8 bases separated the two germline ends. There are 12 residues in the CDR3. CDR3 DNA: TGTGCCAGTGGGAGTACCACAGATACGCAGTATTTT. Protein: CASGSTTDTQYF.

The rearrangement uses TRBV19 and TRBJ2-7; 7 bases match TRBD2. J lost 9 bases, V lost 3 bases, and 11 bases had no gene match. There are 14 residues in the CDR3. Germline V lookup: CDR1 LNHDA, CDR2 SQIVND (reference sequence). Here the CDR3 reads CASSMSVKGGGQYF. The CDR3 DNA sequence: TGTGCCAGTAGTATGTCAGTAAAGGGCGGGGGGCAGTACTTC.

This chain connects TRBV14 to TRBJ2-7; tentative D call: TRBD1 (6 bases). Germline V lookup: CDR1 SGHDN, CDR2 FVKESK. The CDR3 covers 14 residues. Trimming removed 5 bases from V and 0 bases from J, with 11 bases in between. The CDR3 nucleotides are TGTGCCAGCAGCTCCTACAGGGTCTCCTACGAGCAGTACTTC. Translation gives CASSSYRVSYEQYF.

CDR3 DNA sequence: TGTGCCAGCAGTTCCGATCTATTGGGGAGCAACCTATATGGCTACACCTTC. Translation: CASSSDLLGSNLYGYTF. The J gene is TRBJ1-2, the V gene TRBV2, with unresolved D. This CDR3 is 17 amino acids long. Germline assignment: CDR1 SNHLY and CDR2 FYNNEI. Trimming shortened V by 5 bases and J by 5 bases, and 24 bases separated the two germline ends.

This clone has a single count. The gene calls are TRBV6-5 and TRBJ2-3; 13 bases match TRBD2. In germline, CDR1 is MNHEY, CDR2 SVGAGI. After removal of 5 bases from V and 4 bases from J, the junction contained 3 bases not matched to a gene. CDR3 length equals 15 residues. DNA of the CDR3: TGTGCCAGCAGTCGGGGACTAGCGGGATCAGATACGCAGTATTTT. It encodes CASSRGLAGSDTQYF.

This sequence joins TRBV28 and TRBJ1-2; D unresolved. The CDR3 totals 12 residues. Trimming left V 3 bases short and J 4 bases short, with 6 bases between. Looked up from germline, CDR1 is MDHEN and CDR2 is SYDVKM. CDR3 nucleotide sequence: TGTGCCAGCAGTTTGATCAGCTATGGCTACACCTTC. It specifies CASSLISYGYTF.

This chain joins TRBV19 and TRBJ2-2, with D maybe TRBD2 (6 bases). This CDR3 comprises 15 residues. V was shortened by 5 bases and J by 5 bases, with 15 bases between the two germline ends. Germline V gene data show CDR1 as LNHDA and CDR2 as SQIVND (reference sequence). CDR3 coding DNA: TGTGCCAGTAGTCTACCGGGACTTACTACCGGGGAGCTGTTTTTT. It encodes CASSLPGLTTGELFF.

The CDR3 DNA is TGTGCCAGCAGTTACTCGGACCTAGCGGGGCACAATACGCAGTATTTT. It codes for CASSYSDLAGHNTQYF. This chain links TRBV6-5 with TRBJ2-3, with 9 bases fitting TRBD2. The CDR3 runs 16 residues. CDR1 is MNHEY, CDR2 SVGAGI, per germline. V trimming: 0 bases; J trimming: 7 bases; junction bases outside the gene matches: 8.

The rearrangement uses TRBV6-1 and TRBJ2-2, with TRBD2 matching 9 bases. Trimming removed 3 bases from V and 0 bases from J; junction bases left unmatched: 2. The germline CDR1 and CDR2 sequences are MNHNS and SASEGT. The CDR3 is 16 amino acids. The DNA of the CDR3 is TGTGCCAGCAGTGAGCGGGGGGGCTCGAACACCGGGGAGCTGTTTTTT. It specifies CASSERGGSNTGELFF.

In DNA form, the CDR3 reads TGTGCCAGCAGCTTAGGAGGGTTAGGACAGACCGGGCGCGAGCAGTACTTC. Translated, it gives CASSLGGLGQTGREQYF. The gene calls are TRBV11-2 and TRBJ2-5, with D possibly TRBD1 on 6 matching bases. The J call could be wrong; TRBJ2-7 is a better fit for the DNA end. The CDR3 is made up of 17 amino acids. Germline V gives CDR1 SGHAT, CDR2 FQNNGV.

This clone was seen just once. CDR3 residues: CASSFVPSQETQYF. The CDR3 DNA reads TGTGCCAGCAGCTTTGTACCAAGCCAAGAGACCCAGTACTTC. The V gene is TRBV7-9, the J gene TRBJ2-5; no reliable D call. CDR3 length: 14 residues. Germline values: CDR1 SEHNR, CDR2 FQNEAQ (reference sequence). Between the trimmed V and J ends, which lost 3 bases and 1 base, there was a span of 9 bases.

V and J are TRBV6-5 and TRBJ2-7; a possible D gene is TRBD2 (5 bases). Germline CDR1 MNHEY, CDR2 SVGAGI. The CDR3 sequence is 15 residues long. V was shortened by 0 bases and J by 2 bases, with 11 bases between the two germline ends. The CDR3 sequence: CASSYSGAGAYEQYF. CDR3 in DNA: TGTGCCAGCAGTTACTCGGGTGCCGGGGCCTACGAGCAGTACTTC.

The chain couples TRBV19 to TRBJ2-2; D is uncertain. Between the trimmed V and J ends, which lost 7 bases and 1 base, there was a span of 7 bases. CDR1 and CDR2 from the germline V gene are LNHDA and SQIVND (reference sequence). The CDR3 is 13 residues long. The CDR3 here is CASTDRNTGELFF. CDR3 DNA: TGTGCCAGTACTGATCGGAACACCGGGGAGCTGTTTTTT.

The chain couples TRBV5-1 to TRBJ1-2, with D unclear. The CDR3 extends over 14 amino acids. Looked up from germline, CDR1 is SGHRS and CDR2 is YFSETQ. The V end was cut by 0 bases, the J end by 4 bases, with 10 bases between. In DNA form, the CDR3 reads TGCGCCAGCAGCTTGGAGGGCGCCGGCTATGGCTACACCTTC. It specifies CASSLEGAGYGYTF.